This is a list of T cell receptor beta chains from one sample in a study of T cell repertoires in cytomegalovirus infection. One entry per CDR3 protein, called by TCRdb with MiXCR from the reads. In the table there are about 740,000 distinct CDR3 sequences, 35% to 45% of which are singletons. The sequenced sample consisted of PBMCs. The source of these receptors is a human donor in good health (CMV status not recorded). Some clones in this sample may be carry-over from other donors' samples. CDR3s include the opening cysteine and the closing phenylalanine or tryptophan. A D gene is named only where the DNA matches it firmly. The size entry is marked missing in some rows and otherwise reads once, few, many or a size class.

V	J	D	size	DNA	CDR3
TRBV11-2	TRBJ2-3	NA	NA	TGTGCCAGCAGATTATGGTCCGGACAGATCTTAAGAAGCACAGATACGCAGTATTTT	CASRLWSGQILRSTDTQYF
TRBV28	TRBJ1-3	NA	NA	TGTGCTACGCAGGGGACTGGAAACACCATATATTTT	CATQGTGNTIYF
TRBV12-3/TRBV12-4	TRBJ1-6	TRBD1	once	TGTGCCAGCAGATTGACAGGGCTTAATTCACCCCTCCACTTT	CASRLTGLNSPLHF
TRBV6-2/TRBV6-3	TRBJ1-1	TRBD1	few	TGTGCCAGCAGTGTACAGGGGTCTGAAGCTTTCTTT	CASSVQGSEAFF
TRBV18	TRBJ2-2	TRBD1	NA	TGTGCCAGCTCACTACGACAGGGCGGTGGCACCTGGGAGCTGTTTTTT	CASSLRQGGGTWELFF
TRBV28	TRBJ2-1	TRBD2	NA	TGTGCCAGCAGTTCGATAGCGGGACCCTCCTACAATGAGCAGTTCTTC	CASSSIAGPSYNEQFF
TRBV12-3/TRBV12-4	TRBJ2-1	TRBD2	NA	TGTGCCAGCAGTTTATCCCGCGCGGGGGGGCCATTATGGAATGAGCAGTTCTTC	CASSLSRAGGPLWNEQFF
TRBV7-8	TRBJ1-2	TRBD1	many	TGTGCCAGCAGCCCGCGACAGGGTCTTGGCTACACCTTC	CASSPRQGLGYTF
TRBV5-5	TRBJ2-1	NA	few	TGTGCCAGCAGCTTAGCGACAGCGGATAATGAGCAGTTCTTC	CASSLATADNEQFF
TRBV29-1	TRBJ2-7	TRBD1	NA	TGCAGCGCACTTGACAGGGGGGAGCAGTACTTC	CSALDRGEQYF
TRBV7-6	TRBJ2-3	NA	many	TGTGCCAGCAGCTTAGACAGGTCTAGCACAGATACGCAGTATTTT	CASSLDRSSTDTQYF
TRBV28	TRBJ1-2	NA	few	TGTGCCAGCAGTTTACTAGGACAGACTCCTCCTAACTATGGCTACACCTTC	CASSLLGQTPPNYGYTF
TRBV3-1	TRBJ1-6	NA	NA	TGTGCCAGCAGCCAAGTCGGACAGAACTCACCCCTCCACTTT	CASSQVGQNSPLHF
TRBV7-2	TRBJ1-1	NA	many	TGTGCCAGCAGCTTAGGGATCGTGACGGGAAACACTGAAGCTTTCTTT	CASSLGIVTGNTEAFF
TRBV29-1	TRBJ1-2	NA	few	TGCAGCGTTGAAGATCGGAGACAGTACTACACCTTC	CSVEDRRQYYTF
TRBV12-3/TRBV12-4	TRBJ2-5	TRBD2	few	TGTGCCAGCAGTTTCGACCCGGGACTAGCGGGAGTAGGAGAGACCCAGTACTTC	CASSFDPGLAGVGETQYF
TRBV7-2	TRBJ1-3	NA	few	TGTGCCAGCAGCTTAGACAGGTCCGGCTCTGGAAACACCATATATTTT	CASSLDRSGSGNTIYF
TRBV7-6	TRBJ1-4	NA	many	TGTGCCAGCAGCTTAGCGCGGGGGACTAATGAAAAACTGTTTTTT	CASSLARGTNEKLFF
TRBV29-1	TRBJ2-7	TRBD1	NA	TGCAGCGTCCTGGACAGGGAGAGGGACGAGCAGTACTTC	CSVLDRERDEQYF
TRBV5-1	TRBJ2-6	NA	NA	TGCGCCAGCAGCTCTGGAGTGAACTCTGGGGCCAACGTCCTGACTTTC	CASSSGVNSGANVLTF
TRBV6-5	TRBJ2-1	TRBD2	NA	TGTGCCAGCAGAACGGGGGGCTACAATGAGCAGTTCTTC	CASRTGGYNEQFF
TRBV7-2	TRBJ2-6	NA	many	TGTGCCAGCAGCTTAGATCAGGCTGGGGCCAACGTCCTGACTTTC	CASSLDQAGANVLTF
TRBV19	TRBJ1-6	NA	NA	TGTGCCAGTAGGACAACCCATGGGAAGTCACCCCTCCACTTT	CASRTTHGKSPLHF
TRBV27	TRBJ2-5	NA	many	TGTGCCAGCAGTGATGGCAGCCAAGAGACCCAGTACTTC	CASSDGSQETQYF
TRBV28	TRBJ2-4	TRBD2	NA	TGTGCCAGCAGGGGTCCGCGAGCGGGGACCAAAAACATTCAGTACTTC	CASRGPRAGTKNIQYF
TRBV28	TRBJ2-5	TRBD2	NA	TGTGCCAGCACGAGGGGACTAGCGGGGGGGCTCGGTGAGACCCAGTACTTC	CASTRGLAGGLGETQYF
TRBV29-1	TRBJ1-2	NA	NA	TGCAGCGTTGAATTTGGATCGACAGCCTATGGCTACACCTTC	CSVEFGSTAYGYTF
TRBV11-2	TRBJ1-5	NA	NA	TGTGCCAGCAGCTTGGGGCCCCAGCATTTT	CASSLGPQHF
TRBV4-1	TRBJ1-1	NA	once	TGCGCCAGCAGCCATCCCCTCGGGCAGCTAAACACTGAAGCTTTCTTT	CASSHPLGQLNTEAFF
TRBV12-3/TRBV12-4	TRBJ1-3	TRBD1	NA	TGTGACAGCAGGAGACAGGGATTACCCTCTGGGAACACCATATATTTT	CDSRRQGLPSGNTIYF
TRBV29-1	TRBJ2-7	NA	NA	TGCAGCGTTGTAGTGTGGAAGAACGAGCAGTACTTC	CSVVVWKNEQYF
TRBV7-8	TRBJ1-3	NA	few	TGTGCCAGCAGCTTTGCAGGGGCTGTCAGCTCTGGAAACACCATATATTTT	CASSFAGAVSSGNTIYF
TRBV4-2	TRBJ2-3	NA	NA	TGTGCCAGCAGCCAAGGGCGGGTTGGTCGCGAGCCGGCGGATACGCAGTATTTT	CASSQGRVGREPADTQYF
TRBV12-3/TRBV12-4	TRBJ1-2	NA	NA	TGTGCCAGCATCCCGACAGGTCGACACTATGGCTACACCTTC	CASIPTGRHYGYTF
TRBV27	TRBJ2-7	NA	few	TGTGCCAGCAGTGGGTCAGGGGCGCGGAGCGAGCAGTACTTC	CASSGSGARSEQYF
TRBV6-6	TRBJ1-1	NA	once	TGTGCCAGCAACCCCAATCTAGCTACAGGGAAGGGGATGATGGAGGCTTTCTTT	CASNPNLATGKGMMEAFF
TRBV28	TRBJ1-5	NA	many	TGTGCCAGCAGTCCCCCAGGAGACCTGCCCCAGCATTTT	CASSPPGDLPQHF